Each of the 31 T cell receptor beta chains below was sequenced from the same sample in a study of blood T cell repertoires in COVID-19. Assay: immunoSEQ multiplex PCR; the TCRdb copy retains only in-frame clones and omits some. The sample contains about 530,000 clones, roughly 91% of which appear only once. Sample: peripheral blood. All receptors derive from a woman aged 45-59 years with COVID-19, enrolled during active disease.

This clone was seen a single time. The V call is TRBV19, the J call TRBJ2-2; D unresolved. Trimming shortened V by 5 bases and J by 4 bases, and 11 bases separated the two germline ends. This CDR3 is 14 amino acids long. CDR1 LNHDA and CDR2 SQIVND come from the germline V gene (reference sequence). The CDR3 nucleotides read TGTGCCAGTAGTCCGTCCCGCGGCACCGGGGAGCTGTTTTTT. Protein product: CASSPSRGTGELFF.

This clone was seen once. This rearrangement joins TRBV7-8 to TRBJ2-3; 7 positions agree with TRBD1. Looked up from germline, CDR1 is SGHVS and CDR2 is FQNEAQ. The length of the CDR3 is 15 residues. V lost 6 bases, J lost 5 bases, and 11 bases stayed unmatched. The CDR3 DNA is TGTGCCAGCAGTGGCCCGGGACAGATTAGAGATACGCAGTATTTT. Translated: CASSGPGQIRDTQYF.

The chain joins TRBV6-6 to TRBJ1-2; D is uncertain. Per the germline V gene, CDR1 is MNHNY and CDR2 is SVGAGI (reference sequence). The CDR3 runs 15 residues. V gave up 4 bases and J gave up 0 bases, with 12 bases separating them. The CDR3 DNA is TGTGCCAGCAGTTCGTCGACACGGTCTAACTATGGCTACACCTTC. Its translation: CASSSSTRSNYGYTF.

This clone was seen just once. The rearrangement joins TRBV4-1 to TRBJ2-6, with D unclear. The germline CDR1 and CDR2 sequences are MGHRA and YSYEKL. The V end was cut by 3 bases, the J end by 4 bases, with 7 bases between. This CDR3 is built from 14 residues. CDR3 coding DNA: TGCGCCAGCAGCCACCTCCCCGGGGCCAACGTCCTGACTTTC. As protein: CASSHLPGANVLTF.

To note about this clone: Other DNA sequences in the sample encode the same CDR3. This rearrangement joins TRBV7-9 to TRBJ1-2, with a possible D match to TRBD1 (5 bases). The CDR3 extends over 12 amino acids. Trimming shortened V by 5 bases and J by 4 bases, and 8 bases separated the two germline ends. Germline V gives CDR1 SEHNR, CDR2 FQNEAQ (reference sequence). Written as DNA, the CDR3 is TGTGCCAGCAGCCCGACAGCCTATGGCTACACCTTC. Protein sequence: CASSPTAYGYTF. The entire variable domain, with the rest obtained from reference TRBV7-9 and TRBJ1-2, is as follows: DTGVSQNPRHKITKRGQNVTFRCDPISEHNRLYWYRQTLGQGPEFLTYFQNEAQLEKSRLLSDRFSAERPKGSFSTLEIQRTEQGDSAMYLCASSPTAYGYTFGSGTRLTVV.

With respect to this clone: The sample carries other DNA sequences with the same CDR3. The chain couples TRBV5-1 to TRBJ2-1, with 9 bases matching TRBD1. The CDR3 has 15 amino acids. Germline trimming cut 0 bases from V and 4 bases from J; bases unmatched to any gene: 2. Germline assignment: CDR1 SGHRS and CDR2 YFSETQ. The CDR3 spells CASSLEQGAYNEQFF. For the CDR3, the DNA is TGCGCCAGCAGCTTGGAACAGGGGGCTTACAATGAGCAGTTCTTC.

This chain uses TRBV29-1 with TRBJ2-4; 7 bases are shared with TRBD1. J lost 8 bases, V lost 4 bases, and 8 bases had no gene match. Germline loops: CDR1 SQVTM, CDR2 ANQGSEA. This CDR3 has 13 residues. The chain's CDR3 is CSVVKGGDDIQYF. CDR3 DNA sequence: TGCAGCGTTGTAAAAGGGGGCGACGACATTCAGTACTTC.

The V gene is TRBV9, the J gene TRBJ2-3, with 8 bases matching TRBD1. Germline V gives CDR1 SGDLS, CDR2 YYNGEE. The CDR3 is made up of 15 amino acids. The J segment lost 5 bases and the V segment lost 0 bases, leaving 5 bases of the junction unmatched. The CDR3 sequence: CASSVEDRGRDTQYF. DNA for the CDR3: TGTGCCAGCAGCGTAGAAGACAGGGGAAGAGATACGCAGTATTTT.

This rearrangement joins TRBV6-5 to TRBJ1-3; D perhaps matches TRBD1 (5 bases). Trimming removed 8 bases at V and 3 bases at J, with 14 bases between. This CDR3 is built from 14 residues. Germline V lookup: CDR1 MNHEY, CDR2 SVGAGI. CDR3 in DNA: TGTGCCAGCGGGCTGGGGGGAGGTGGAAACACCATATATTTT. Its protein product is CASGLGGGGNTIYF.

DNA for the CDR3: TGCGCCAGCAGCCAAGGACTAGCGGGGGGGCCCACCTACAATGAGCAGTTCTTC. Its protein product is CASSQGLAGGPTYNEQFF. The rearrangement links TRBV4-1 to TRBJ2-1; 14 bases are shared with TRBD2. This CDR3 region has 18 residues. Trimming at V came to 1 base and at J to 2 bases, leaving 4 bases not matched to a gene. Germline-derived CDR1 and CDR2 are MGHRA and YSYEKL.

The chain is built from TRBV3-1 (or the pseudogene TRBV3-2) and TRBJ2-1; weak D call: TRBD1 (5 bases). The germline V gene encodes CDR1 LGHDT and CDR2 YNNKEL (reference sequence). The CDR3 runs to 15 residues. The V end was cut by 5 bases, the J end by 5 bases, with 16 bases between. CDR3 in DNA: TGTGCCAGCAGCTCCGCAGGGTGGCTCCACAATGAGCAGTTCTTC. This translates into CASSSAGWLHNEQFF.

In its sample, this clone was seen a few times. The chain links TRBV6-6 to TRBJ2-5; D is perhaps TRBD2 (5 bases). Per the germline V gene, CDR1 is MNHNY and CDR2 is SVGAGI (reference sequence). CDR3 length equals 15 residues. V shed 0 bases and J shed 5 bases, with 13 bases lying between them. The CDR3 here is CASSYSRRRGETQYF. CDR3 nucleotide sequence: TGTGCCAGCAGTTACTCGAGAAGGAGAGGGGAGACCCAGTACTTC.

This chain joins TRBV2 and TRBJ2-3; tentative D call: TRBD2 (5 bases). The CDR3 runs 14 residues. The V gene lost 6 bases and the J gene lost 1 base, with 11 bases spanning the gap. In germline, CDR1 is SNHLY, CDR2 FYNNEI. CDR3 nucleotides: TGTGCCAGCAGCCTCAACGGGGGCACAGATACGCAGTATTTT. As protein: CASSLNGGTDTQYF.

The gene calls are TRBV5-1 and TRBJ2-7; D might be TRBD2 (6 bases). V shed 4 bases and J shed 5 bases, with 22 bases lying between them. CDR3 length: 16 amino acids. Germline V gene sequence: CDR1 SGHRS, CDR2 YFSETQ. This CDR3 reads CASSPDGSGNRHEQYF. The CDR3 DNA reads as TGCGCCAGCAGCCCCGATGGTAGCGGTAACCGCCACGAGCAGTACTTC.

The rearrangement uses TRBV11-1 and TRBJ2-3, with TRBD2 matching 8 bases. Trimming removed 1 base from V and 1 base from J; junction bases left unmatched: 4. CDR1 and CDR2 (germline): SGHAT, FQDESV (reference sequence). This CDR3 is built from 16 residues. CDR3 nucleotides: TGTGCCAGCAGCTTAGAAGGTAGCGGGGGCACAGATACGCAGTATTTT. Translated, it gives CASSLEGSGGTDTQYF.

The rearrangement links TRBV14 to TRBJ1-2; 8 bases line up with TRBD1. CDR3 length: 16 residues. J lost 0 bases, V lost 2 bases, and 5 bases had no gene match. Germline CDR1 reads SGHDN; CDR2 reads FVKESK. CDR3 sequence reads: CASSQTGQGPNYGYTF. CDR3 bases: TGTGCCAGCAGCCAAACCGGACAGGGACCTAACTATGGCTACACCTTC.

The genes are TRBV27 and TRBJ1-1; tentative D call: TRBD1 (5 bases). Between the trimmed V and J ends, which lost 1 base and 4 bases, there was a span of 10 bases. Germline CDR1 and CDR2: MNHEY and SMNVEV (reference sequence). The length of the CDR3 is 14 residues. The CDR3: CASSLYAGGTEAFF. DNA for the CDR3: TGTGCCAGCAGTTTATATGCGGGGGGCACTGAAGCTTTCTTT.

The chain is built from TRBV27 and TRBJ2-7; D is perhaps TRBD2 (7 bases). Germline V gene sequence: CDR1 MNHEY, CDR2 SMNVEV (reference sequence). Trimming removed 8 bases at V and 2 bases at J, with 19 bases between. The CDR3 length is 15 residues. The CDR3 DNA is TGTGCCAGCCGGATAGGCGGGGGCGGACCCTACGAGCAGTACTTC. It codes for CASRIGGGGPYEQYF.

This chain connects TRBV29-1 to TRBJ2-2, with 8 nucleotides matching TRBD2. V was pared by 5 bases and J by 4 bases, with 6 bases of the junction left unmatched. From germline, CDR1 is SQVTM and CDR2 ANQGSEA. The CDR3 has 14 residues. CDR3 in DNA: TGCAGCGTTCGGGGGGGCCGAGGCACCGGGGAGCTGTTTTTT. Amino acid sequence: CSVRGGRGTGELFF.

This clone was seen only a few times. This chain connects TRBV19 to TRBJ1-1; 8 bases agree with TRBD1. The ends lost 8 bases at V and 10 bases at J; junction bases unmatched: 6. This CDR3 is built from 11 residues. Germline CDR1 and CDR2: LNHDA and SQIVND (reference sequence). This CDR3 reads CASQYRGGAFF. The DNA of the CDR3 is TGTGCCAGTCAATACAGGGGGGGAGCTTTCTTT.

This sequence joins TRBV27 and TRBJ2-5; 8 bases are a match to TRBD2. Germline CDR1 MNHEY, CDR2 SMNVEV (reference sequence). The junction had 3 bases not matched to a gene; V was cut back by 1 base and J by 2 bases. There are 15 residues in the CDR3. The CDR3, as DNA: TGTGCCAGCAGTTTATTAGGCGGGGGGCAAGAGACCCAGTACTTC. Residues: CASSLLGGGQETQYF.

In DNA form, the CDR3 reads TGTGCCAGCAGCGAACAGGGGGTATACAATGAGCAGTTCTTC. This gives the protein CASSEQGVYNEQFF. The rearrangement links TRBV2 to TRBJ2-1, with 8 positions matching TRBD1. Germline-derived CDR1 and CDR2 are SNHLY and FYNNEI. This CDR3 is 14 amino acids long. V shed 6 bases and J 4 bases; nucleotides not matched to a gene: 5.

Remarks on this clone: Within the sample, other DNA sequences also encode this same CDR3. J is TRBJ1-1 and V is TRBV3-1 (or the pseudogene TRBV3-2); TRBD1 is a possible D gene (6 bases). V was clipped by 4 bases and J by 2 bases, with 11 bases between them. This CDR3 region has 14 residues. CDR1 is LGHDT, CDR2 YNNKEL, per germline (reference sequence). The CDR3 DNA follows: TGTGCCAGCAGCCTACCGGGACAAAACACTGAAGCTTTCTTT. It yields the protein CASSLPGQNTEAFF.

The J gene is TRBJ2-3, the V gene TRBV15, with D perhaps matching TRBD1 (6 bases). The V and J ends lost 3 bases and 4 bases respectively, with 14 bases between them. The CDR3 totals 15 residues. The V gene's germline CDR1 is LNHNV and CDR2 YYDKDF (reference sequence). The CDR3 DNA reads as TGTGCCACCAGCAGGGCAACACAGGGATCAGATACGCAGTATTTT. It translates to CATSRATQGSDTQYF.

This chain joins TRBV7-2 and TRBJ2-6, with D perhaps matching TRBD1 (5 bases). The V end lost 7 bases, the J end lost 0 bases, and 10 bases lay between the germline ends. The CDR3 loop spans 15 amino acids. Germline CDR1 is SGHTA and CDR2 is FQGNSA. In DNA form, the CDR3 reads TGTGCCAGCAACGTCAGGGCCTCTGGGGCCAACGTCCTGACTTTC. Protein sequence: CASNVRASGANVLTF.

The V call is TRBV9, the J call TRBJ2-7, with TRBD2 matching over 8 bases. J was trimmed by 3 bases and V by 0 bases; bases with no gene match: 2. The CDR3 extends over 14 amino acids. The germline gives CDR1 SGDLS, CDR2 YYNGEE. The CDR3 spells CASSVAAGGYEQYF. DNA for the CDR3: TGTGCCAGCAGCGTAGCTGCGGGGGGCTACGAGCAGTACTTC.

This sequence joins TRBV30 and TRBJ1-1; TRBD1 matches at 8 bases. V gave up 4 bases and J gave up 1 base; unmatched junction bases: 5. CDR1 GTSNPN and CDR2 SVGIG come from the germline V gene (reference sequence). The CDR3 consists of 14 residues. CDR3 in amino acids: CAWIQGAGNTEAFF. As DNA, the CDR3 is TGTGCCTGGATTCAGGGGGCGGGGAACACTGAAGCTTTCTTT.

V and J are TRBV11-2 and TRBJ2-7; TRBD2 agrees at 7 bases. CDR1 is SGHAT and CDR2 is FQNNGV in the germline V gene. There are 15 residues in the CDR3. Trimming removed 5 bases from V and 2 bases from J; junction bases left unmatched: 9. CDR3 DNA: TGTGCCAGCAGCCCCCCGGCGGGAGCTACCTACGAGCAGTACTTC. Protein: CASSPPAGATYEQYF.

The genes are TRBV19 and TRBJ2-6; D is unclear. Trimming stripped 3 bases from V and 0 bases from J, with 9 bases between. Germline V gene sequence: CDR1 LNHDA, CDR2 SQIVND (reference sequence). This CDR3 comprises 16 residues. The CDR3 reads CASSINAISGANVLTF. In DNA, the CDR3 is TGTGCCAGTAGTATCAACGCGATCTCTGGGGCCAACGTCCTGACTTTC.

The chain couples TRBV2 to TRBJ1-2; 8 nucleotides agree with TRBD1. V lost 2 bases and J lost 0; bases outside the gene matches: 5. Germline CDR1 is SNHLY and CDR2 is FYNNEI. This CDR3 region has 16 residues. The CDR3 DNA reads as TGTGCCAGCAGTGAAATACGGGACAGGACTAACTATGGCTACACCTTC. Its protein product is CASSEIRDRTNYGYTF.

The gene calls are TRBV28 and TRBJ1-5, with TRBD1 matching 8 bases. V gave up 5 bases and J gave up 6 bases; unmatched junction bases: 3. This CDR3 has 13 amino acids. Germline CDR1 MDHEN, CDR2 SYDVKM. The CDR3 is CASSADRAQPQHF. In DNA form, the CDR3 reads TGTGCCAGCAGTGCGGACAGGGCTCAGCCCCAGCATTTT.